This T cell receptor beta chain was observed in a study of metastatic and nonmetastatic thyroid tumors. Whole-study context: Repertoires from blood and tumor or nodule tissue of malignant and benign thyroid patients were compared.

TCRdb re-clonotyped the PCR reads through MiXCR. The data contain some 20,000 clones, approximately 35% of them seen just once; the ten biggest clones take up about a quarter. This clone was found a few times. Treatment of any kind had been given to no patient before thyroid surgery. Germline V gene lookup returns CDR1 MDHEN and CDR2 SYDVKM. This CDR3 has 13 residues. Trimming removed 8 bases at V and 7 bases at J, with 18 bases between. V usage is TRBV28 and J usage is TRBJ2-7; tentative D call: TRBD2 (6 bases). Material: tumor tissue. The source of this sequence is a female donor with papillary thyroid cancer or a benign thyroid nodule (not recorded which). Some clones in this sample may be carry-over from other donors' samples. Written as DNA, the CDR3 is TGTGCCAGCTCCTCCCCCGGACTAAAGGAGCAGTACTTC. Amino acid sequence: CASSSPGLKEQYF.